These 21 T cell receptor beta chains came from one sample sequenced in a study of blood T cell repertoires in COVID-19. The table came from immunoSEQ multiplex PCR; TCRdb's copy has only in-frame clones and leaves some out. Of over 55,000 clones in the sample, 82% were seen once. Sequences were obtained from peripheral blood. Receptor source: a woman older than 75 with acute or convalescent COVID-19.

CDR3 nucleotides: TGTGCCAGCCAATTTGGGGCCAACGTCCTGACTTTC. Translating gives CASQFGANVLTF. V and J are TRBV19 and TRBJ2-6; D unresolved. The CDR3 loop spans 12 amino acids. The germline V and J ends were trimmed by 9 bases and 3 bases, with 6 bases remaining between them. CDR1 is LNHDA and CDR2 is SQIVND in the germline V gene (reference sequence).

The J gene is TRBJ2-7, the V gene TRBV19; TRBD2 matches at 9 bases. The length of the CDR3 is 15 residues. The V gene end was trimmed by 3 bases and the J gene end by 6 bases; junction bases not matched to a gene: 9. Germline values: CDR1 LNHDA, CDR2 SQIVND (reference sequence). CDR3 in amino acids: CASSIISREGVEQYF. The DNA of the CDR3 is TGTGCCAGTAGTATTATCTCGCGGGAGGGTGTCGAGCAGTACTTC.

The chain carries TRBV5-1 and TRBJ2-3; TRBD1 might be the D (7 bases). This CDR3 contains 13 residues. Trimming removed 7 bases at V and 3 bases at J, with 12 bases between. The germline gives CDR1 SGHRS, CDR2 YFSETQ. The CDR3 nucleotides are TGCGCCAGCGGCCAGGGGGGTACAGATACGCAGTATTTT. Protein sequence: CASGQGGTDTQYF.

V usage is TRBV7-9 and J usage is TRBJ1-2, with 7 nucleotides matching TRBD1. The J segment lost 2 bases and the V segment lost 5 bases, leaving 11 bases of the junction unmatched. This CDR3 contains 16 residues. Germline V lookup: CDR1 SEHNR, CDR2 FQNEAQ (reference sequence). The DNA for the CDR3 is TGTGCCAGCAGCCAAAGGTTTCAGGGGGGAAACTATGGCTACACCTTC. Amino acids: CASSQRFQGGNYGYTF. Variable domain in full (rest from reference TRBV7-9 and TRBJ1-2): DTGVSQNPRHKITKRGQNVTFRCDPISEHNRLYWYRQTLGQGPEFLTYFQNEAQLEKSRLLSDRFSAERPKGSFSTLEIQRTEQGDSAMYLCASSQRFQGGNYGYTFGSGTRLTVV.

The rearrangement links TRBV5-1 to TRBJ1-2, with D uncertain. The V gene lost 4 bases and the J gene lost 5 bases, with 9 bases spanning the gap. CDR1 and CDR2 from the germline V gene are SGHRS and YFSETQ. The CDR3 totals 12 residues. For the CDR3, the DNA is TGCGCCAGCAGCGAAGGACTGTATGGCTACACCTTC. Its protein product is CASSEGLYGYTF.

This clone was counted many times. This chain uses TRBV7-9 with TRBJ2-7; D perhaps matches TRBD2 (5 bases). This CDR3 is built from 14 residues. Germline V gives CDR1 SEHNR, CDR2 FQNEAQ (reference sequence). Trimming took 5 bases from V and 1 from J, leaving 12 bases between them. The CDR3: CASSNHGVSYEQYF. The DNA of the CDR3 is TGTGCCAGCAGCAACCACGGGGTGTCCTACGAGCAGTACTTC.

The V gene is TRBV4-3, the J gene TRBJ1-4, with TRBD1 identical over 7 bases. Germline CDR1 LGHNA, CDR2 YSLEER. V dropped 4 bases and J dropped 1; count of bases not matched to a gene: 3. The CDR3 is made up of 15 amino acids. In DNA, the CDR3 is TGCGCCAGCAGCCCCACAGGGGTAACTAATGAAAAACTGTTTTTT. This encodes CASSPTGVTNEKLFF.

The chain employs TRBV9 and TRBJ2-1; TRBD2 might be the D (6 bases). This CDR3 has 16 amino acids. Trimming took 3 bases from V and 4 from J, leaving 17 bases between them. The V gene's germline CDR1 is SGDLS and CDR2 YYNGEE. This chain's CDR3 is CASSGGLPGLYNEQFF. As DNA, the CDR3 is TGTGCCAGCAGCGGGGGCCTACCGGGACTGTACAATGAGCAGTTCTTC.

The chain couples TRBV5-1 to TRBJ1-2; TRBD1 might be the D (6 bases). Germline-derived CDR1 and CDR2 are SGHRS and YFSETQ. The CDR3 totals 14 residues. The V end lost 1 base, the J end lost 8 bases, and 15 bases lay between the germline ends. This chain's CDR3 is CASSLSGGGGGYTF. The CDR3 nucleotides are TGCGCCAGCAGCTTGTCTGGGGGGGGCGGAGGCTACACCTTC.

The chain couples TRBV25-1 to TRBJ2-5; 9 positions match TRBD1. Trimming cost V 5 bases and J 5 bases; bases outside gene matches: 9. Germline loops: CDR1 MGHDK, CDR2 SYGVNS. CDR3 length equals 15 residues. The CDR3 protein is CASSKPTGGSETQYF. The DNA for the CDR3 is TGTGCCAGCAGTAAGCCGACAGGGGGATCGGAGACCCAGTACTTC.

The gene calls are TRBV7-9 and TRBJ1-5; TRBD1 might be the D (5 bases). The CDR3 contains 14 residues. Trimming took 1 base from V and 7 from J, leaving 11 bases between them. Germline CDR1 SEHNR, CDR2 FQNEAQ (reference sequence). For the CDR3, the DNA is TGTGCCAGCAGCTTAGACGCAGGGTCACAGCCCCAGCATTTT. It translates to CASSLDAGSQPQHF.

The V and J genes are TRBV19 and TRBJ2-1; TRBD2 aligns across 11 bases. V trimming: 9 bases; J trimming: 7 bases; junction bases outside the gene matches: 8. Germline CDR1 LNHDA, CDR2 SQIVND (reference sequence). The CDR3 totals 14 residues. Here the CDR3 DNA reads TGTGCCAGCCGAGTAGCGGGAGGGGATAATGAGCAGTTCTTC. This encodes CASRVAGGDNEQFF.

This sequence joins TRBV10-3 and TRBJ2-7, with 9 nucleotides matching TRBD1. Germline values: CDR1 ENHRY, CDR2 SYGVKD. This CDR3 is built from 17 residues. The V and J ends lost 0 bases and 2 bases, in that order; junction bases with no gene match: 8. The CDR3 DNA is TGTGCCATCAGTGAGTCCGGGACAGGGAAGGGTACCTACGAGCAGTACTTC. This encodes CAISESGTGKGTYEQYF.

As DNA, the CDR3 is TGTGCCAGCAGTTTAGGTGGCAGGGGGAAATACGAGCAGTACTTC. Translated: CASSLGGRGKYEQYF. The J gene is TRBJ2-7, the V gene TRBV28; TRBD1 matches at 7 bases. Unmatched junction bases numbered 8, after V lost 2 bases and J lost 4 bases. Germline CDR1 is MDHEN and CDR2 is SYDVKM. CDR3 length: 15 amino acids.

This rearrangement joins TRBV28 to TRBJ1-1; TRBD1 is a possible D gene (6 bases). Germline values: CDR1 MDHEN, CDR2 SYDVKM. Trimming took off 4 bases at V and 8 bases at J, with 20 bases between the two ends. The CDR3 loop spans 15 amino acids. The CDR3: CASSSPGVGMKEAFF. In DNA form, the CDR3 reads TGTGCCAGCAGTTCCCCAGGGGTTGGGATGAAGGAAGCTTTCTTT. Using reference TRBV28 and TRBJ1-1 for the parts outside the CDR3, the full variable domain is DVKVTQSSRYLVKRTGEKVFLECVQDMDHENMFWYRQDPGLGLRLIYFSYDVKMKEKGDIPEGYSVSREKKERFSLILESASTNQTSMYLCASSSPGVGMKEAFFGQGTRLTVV.

The chain has TRBV28 and TRBJ2-1; 15 nucleotides agree with TRBD2. Germline V lookup: CDR1 MDHEN, CDR2 SYDVKM. The CDR3 totals 18 residues. The V segment lost 2 bases and the J segment 7 bases; nucleotides outside the gene matches: 9. CDR3 residues: CASSLPLGLAGGINEQFF. In nucleotides, the CDR3 is TGTGCCAGCAGTTTACCCTTGGGACTAGCGGGAGGCATTAATGAGCAGTTCTTC.

The gene calls are TRBV7-3 and TRBJ1-2; tentatively, D is TRBD1 (6 bases). Per germline, CDR1 SGHTA and CDR2 FQGTGA. The V and J ends lost 5 bases and 5 bases respectively, with 12 bases between them. The CDR3 covers 13 residues. This chain's CDR3 is CASSPGAGYGYTF. For the CDR3, the DNA is TGTGCCAGCAGCCCAGGGGCAGGTTATGGCTACACCTTC.

This clone was picked up one time. The rearrangement links TRBV6-5 to TRBJ2-2, with 12 nucleotides matching TRBD2. Losses at the gene ends were 4 bases for V and 5 bases for J; bases not matched to a gene: 5. The CDR3 is 16 amino acids. The germline CDR1 and CDR2 sequences are MNHEY and SVGAGI. CDR3: CASSFLAGGQTGELFF. In nucleotides, the CDR3 is TGTGCCAGCAGTTTTCTAGCGGGAGGGCAAACCGGGGAGCTGTTTTTT.

This clone was seen a single time. The gene calls are TRBV6-5 and TRBJ2-3, with TRBD1 matching over 10 bases. V lost 6 bases to trimming and J lost 4 bases; unmatched junction nucleotides: 7. The CDR3 contains 15 residues. Germline V gene sequence: CDR1 MNHEY, CDR2 SVGAGI. The CDR3 protein is CASSDRGRVADTQYF. CDR3 in DNA: TGTGCCAGCAGCGACAGGGGGCGGGTGGCAGATACGCAGTATTTT.

The chain has TRBV6-1 and TRBJ2-7, with D uncertain. V lost 1 base and J 3 bases, leaving 13 bases between the germline ends. The CDR3 has 15 amino acids. Germline V gives CDR1 MNHNS, CDR2 SASEGT. The CDR3 spells CASSEGSAGGYEQYF. As DNA, the CDR3 is TGTGCCAGCAGTGAAGGGTCCGCTGGCGGCTACGAGCAGTACTTC.

The chain has TRBV19 and TRBJ2-1; perhaps TRBD1 as D (6 bases). The V end lost 0 bases, the J end lost 0 bases, and 9 bases lay between the germline ends. Germline V gene data show CDR1 as LNHDA and CDR2 as SQIVND (reference sequence). The CDR3 runs 16 residues. The CDR3, as DNA: TGTGCCAGTAGTATAGACCTGACAGGCTCCTACAATGAGCAGTTCTTC. This codes for CASSIDLTGSYNEQFF.